This is a list of T cell receptor beta chains from one sample in a study of cytomegalovirus exposure and HLA in healthy donors. TCRdb's table, derived via immunoSEQ multiplex PCR, lists solely in-frame clones and lacks some. Its clone listing holds under 40,000 clones. Sample: PBMCs. Receptor source: a woman aged 40 to 49 in good health and CMV-seropositive. The CDR3 runs from the conserved cysteine through the conserved F or W. The D gene is left open where the match is weak.

d_call j_call v_call cdr3_aa
. TRBJ2-7 TRBV2 CASSQGAGVTEQYF
TRBD2 TRBJ2-1 TRBV5-1 CASRPGTSGRSWNEQFF
TRBD2 TRBJ2-2 TRBV4-3 CASSSRTSGANTGELFF
. TRBJ1-1 TRBV18 CASSLDRQNTEAFF
. TRBJ2-7 TRBV30 CAWSVPGESSDEQYF
. TRBJ2-7 TRBV7-8 CASSQGTATIEQYF
TRBD1 TRBJ2-1 TRBV7-9 CASTQNQGESEQFF
TRBD1 TRBJ2-7 TRBV6-1 CASSGQGYNYEQYF
TRBD1 TRBJ1-1 TRBV6-5 CASSRTGGRTEAFF
. TRBJ2-5 TRBV25-1 CASSEGAGQETQYF
TRBD1 TRBJ1-3 TRBV4-1 CASSQGGRGLGNTIYF
TRBD1 TRBJ2-2 TRBV7-9 CASSLPTGTGVTGELFF
. TRBJ1-2 TRBV28 CASRRTMGGYTF
. TRBJ1-2 TRBV29-1 CSVEDGGGGFYGYTF
. TRBJ1-5 TRBV27 CATSGTNQPQHF
. TRBJ2-5 TRBV27 CASSTVQYRVTQYF
. TRBJ2-7 TRBV7-2 CASSLAGAYEQYF
TRBD2 TRBJ2-5 TRBV4-3 CASSLRTSGDGWETQYF
. TRBJ1-1 TRBV6-5 CASNGPFGTEAFF
. TRBJ1-3 TRBV30 CAWSRIRVSGNTIYF
. TRBJ2-7 TRBV5-4 CASSFEREQYF
. TRBJ1-1 TRBV6-5 CASSPGRNTEAFF
. TRBJ1-1 TRBV12-2 CASRLQNTEAFF
TRBD1 TRBJ2-2 TRBV5-6 CASSRSDRESGELFF
. TRBJ2-2 TRBV4-2 CASSQDRSRGGELFF
. TRBJ1-4 TRBV29-1 CSVSQGDEKLFF
TRBD2 TRBJ2-3 TRBV9 CASSVGLATDTQYF
. TRBJ1-1 TRBV4-2 CASSLLGANTEDFF
TRBD1 TRBJ1-1 TRBV18 CASSLSGGTEAFF
. TRBJ1-4 TRBV6-5 CASSYTGRGHEKLFF
TRBD2 TRBJ2-1 TRBV28 CASSFYLAGVKGSYNEQFF
TRBD2 TRBJ2-3 TRBV6-1 CASSVAGADTQYF
TRBD1 TRBJ1-2 TRBV5-4 CASSGQGYGYTF
TRBD2 TRBJ2-7 TRBV7-9 CASSLTGTSAYEQYF
. TRBJ2-2 TRBV6-5 CASSWLPTGARELFF
. TRBJ2-7 TRBV5-8 CASSAGLLVHEQYF
. TRBJ2-1 TRBV7-9 CASSLSGEPYNEQFF
. TRBJ2-2 TRBV6-4 CASSVWRLNGELFF
TRBD1 TRBJ2-7 TRBV18 CASSPSHRGSYEQYF